The next 4 T cell receptor beta chains were all read from a single sample in a study of human T cells and chemical hapten exposure. Time point specified: pre-sensitization, week 0. This sample's treatment: therapeutic diphenylcyclopropenone sensitization with weekly scalp DPC. TCRdb fed the RACE reads into MiXCR, producing one record per CDR3 protein. The table has approximately 370,000 distinct CDR3 sequences, around 5.5% seen once. The sample consisted of whole blood, taken in connection with sensitization to the hapten diphenylcyclopropenone (DPC). These receptors all come from a woman between 18 and 30 years old with alopecia areata. Some clones in this sample may be carry-over from other donors' samples.

In its sample, this clonotype was seen many times. The chain is built from TRBV7-8 and TRBJ1-5, with D possibly TRBD1 on 6 matching bases. The ends were cut back, 1 base at V and 2 bases at J, with 12 bases in the middle. Germline CDR1 SGHVS, CDR2 FQNEAQ. This CDR3 has 16 amino acids. The CDR3 spells CASSLVGRGGNQPQHF. CDR3 DNA sequence: TGTGCCAGCAGCTTAGTTGGCAGGGGAGGCAATCAGCCCCAGCATTTT.

This clonotype has ten or more counts. The rearrangement links TRBV11-1 to TRBJ2-7; D is perhaps TRBD2 (5 bases). The CDR3 sequence is 15 residues long. Germline V gene lookup returns CDR1 SGHAT and CDR2 FQDESV (reference sequence). V was clipped by 5 bases and J by 7 bases, with 21 bases between them. The CDR3 reads CASSEEPGTRWEQYF. The CDR3 coding sequence is TGTGCCAGCAGCGAAGAACCGGGAACCCGCTGGGAGCAGTACTTC.

As regards this clonotype: Given a much more abundant clone one base away, this may be a read error. This sequence joins TRBV5-1 and TRBJ2-7; possibly TRBD1 for D (5 bases). V lost 0 bases, J lost 9 bases, and 10 bases lay in between. This CDR3 contains 12 residues. Germline V gives CDR1 SGHRS, CDR2 YFSETQ. The CDR3 sequence is CASSLEGVVQYF. The CDR3 DNA follows: TGCGCCAGCAGCTTGGAAGGGGTTGTGCAGTACTTC.

This clonotype was seen a handful of times. The junction and the germline gene differ at one end; a read error may be behind it. V is TRBV29-1 and J is TRBJ2-3; TRBD2 matches 8 bases. CDR1 SQVTM and CDR2 ANQGSEA come from the germline V gene. This CDR3 region has 14 residues. The CDR3 DNA reads TGCAACGTTTCGCGGGGGGAGGTGTCAGATACGCAGTATTTT. Translation: CNVSRGEVSDTQYF.